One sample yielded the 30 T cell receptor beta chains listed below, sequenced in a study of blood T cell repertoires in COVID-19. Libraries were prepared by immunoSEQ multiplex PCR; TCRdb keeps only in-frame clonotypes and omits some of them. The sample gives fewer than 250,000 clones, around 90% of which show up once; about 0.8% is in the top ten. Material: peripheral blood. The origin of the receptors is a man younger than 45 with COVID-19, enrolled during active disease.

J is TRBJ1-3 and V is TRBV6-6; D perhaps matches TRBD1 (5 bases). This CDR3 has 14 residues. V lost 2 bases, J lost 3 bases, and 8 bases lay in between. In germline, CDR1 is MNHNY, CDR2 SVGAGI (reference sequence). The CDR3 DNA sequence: TGTGCCAGCAGTTACGCAGGGAATGGAAACACCATATATTTT. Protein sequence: CASSYAGNGNTIYF.

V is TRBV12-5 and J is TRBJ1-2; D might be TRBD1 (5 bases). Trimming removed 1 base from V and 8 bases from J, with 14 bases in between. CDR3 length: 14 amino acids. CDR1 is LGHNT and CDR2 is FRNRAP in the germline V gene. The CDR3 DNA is TGTGCTAGTGGTTTGGCCAGGGTAGTCGGGGGCTACACCTTC. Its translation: CASGLARVVGGYTF.

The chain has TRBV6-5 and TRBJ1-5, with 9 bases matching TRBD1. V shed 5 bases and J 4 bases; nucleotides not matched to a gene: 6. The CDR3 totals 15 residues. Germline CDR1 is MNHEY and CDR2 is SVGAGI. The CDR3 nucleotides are TGTGCCAGCAGTAAGGGACAGGGTGTTAATCAGCCCCAGCATTTT. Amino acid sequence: CASSKGQGVNQPQHF.

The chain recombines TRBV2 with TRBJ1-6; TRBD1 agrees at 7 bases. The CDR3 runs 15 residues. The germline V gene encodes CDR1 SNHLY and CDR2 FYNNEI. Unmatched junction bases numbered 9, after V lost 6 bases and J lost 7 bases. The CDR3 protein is CASSGLRDSNSPLHF. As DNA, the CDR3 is TGTGCCAGCAGCGGCTTACGGGACAGCAATTCACCCCTCCACTTT.

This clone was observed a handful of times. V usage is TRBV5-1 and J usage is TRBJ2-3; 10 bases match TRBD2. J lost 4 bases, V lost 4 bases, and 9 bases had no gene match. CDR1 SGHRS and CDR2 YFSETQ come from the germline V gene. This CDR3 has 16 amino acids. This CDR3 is CASSASAGGAADTQYF. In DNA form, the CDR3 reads TGCGCCAGCAGCGCCTCAGCGGGGGGGGCAGCAGATACGCAGTATTTT.

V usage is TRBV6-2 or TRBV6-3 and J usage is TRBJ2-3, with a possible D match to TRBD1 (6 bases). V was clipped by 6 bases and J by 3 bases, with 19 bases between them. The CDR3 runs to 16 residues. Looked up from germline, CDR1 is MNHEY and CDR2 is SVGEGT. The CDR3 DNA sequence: TGTGCCAGCAGCGTTAATAATGGGGGCACTACAGATACGCAGTATTTT. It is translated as CASSVNNGGTTDTQYF.

CDR3 nucleotide sequence: TGTGCCAGCAGCTTTGGGGCAGGCCCCTACGAGCAGTACTTC. It translates to CASSFGAGPYEQYF. The chain employs TRBV7-9 and TRBJ2-7, with a weak D call TRBD1 (5 bases). Germline loops: CDR1 SEHNR, CDR2 FQNEAQ (reference sequence). This CDR3 is 14 amino acids long. V was trimmed by 3 bases and J by 2 bases, leaving 11 bases between them. The variable domain in full, completed from reference TRBV7-9 and TRBJ2-7, reads DTGVSQNPRHKITKRGQNVTFRCDPISEHNRLYWYRQTLGQGPEFLTYFQNEAQLEKSRLLSDRFSAERPKGSFSTLEIQRTEQGDSAMYLCASSFGAGPYEQYFGPGTRLTVT.

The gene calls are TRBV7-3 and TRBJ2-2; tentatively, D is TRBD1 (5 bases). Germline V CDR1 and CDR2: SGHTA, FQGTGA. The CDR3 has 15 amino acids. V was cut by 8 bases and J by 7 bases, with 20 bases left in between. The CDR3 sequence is CASPPWGLYDGELFF. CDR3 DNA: TGTGCCAGCCCCCCATGGGGCTTATACGACGGGGAGCTGTTTTTT.

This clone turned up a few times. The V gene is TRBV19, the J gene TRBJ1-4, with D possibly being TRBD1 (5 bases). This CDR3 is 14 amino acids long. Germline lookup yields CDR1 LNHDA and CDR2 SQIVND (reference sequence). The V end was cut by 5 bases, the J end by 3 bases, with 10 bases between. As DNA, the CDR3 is TGTGCCAGTAGTTTTCCGGGGGCTAATGAAAAACTGTTTTTT. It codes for CASSFPGANEKLFF.

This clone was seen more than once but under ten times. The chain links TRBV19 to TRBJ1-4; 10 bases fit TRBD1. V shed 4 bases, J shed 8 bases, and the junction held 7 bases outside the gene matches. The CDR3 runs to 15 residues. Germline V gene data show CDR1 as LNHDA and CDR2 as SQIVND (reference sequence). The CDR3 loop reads CASSTPGTGEEKLFF. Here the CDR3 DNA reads TGTGCCAGTAGTACACCCGGGACAGGGGAGGAAAAACTGTTTTTT.

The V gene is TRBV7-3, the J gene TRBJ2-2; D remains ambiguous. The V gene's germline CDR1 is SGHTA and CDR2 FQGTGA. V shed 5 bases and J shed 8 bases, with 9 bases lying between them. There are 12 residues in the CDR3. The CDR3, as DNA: TGTGCCAGCAGCCCCCCTAGAGGGGAGCTGTTTTTT. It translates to CASSPPRGELFF.

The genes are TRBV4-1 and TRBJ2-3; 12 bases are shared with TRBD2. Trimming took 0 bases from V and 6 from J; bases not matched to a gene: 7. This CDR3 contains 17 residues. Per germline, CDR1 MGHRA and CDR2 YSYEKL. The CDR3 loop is CASSQDTGTSGWDTQYF. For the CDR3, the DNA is TGCGCCAGCAGCCAAGACACCGGGACTAGCGGGTGGGATACGCAGTATTTT.

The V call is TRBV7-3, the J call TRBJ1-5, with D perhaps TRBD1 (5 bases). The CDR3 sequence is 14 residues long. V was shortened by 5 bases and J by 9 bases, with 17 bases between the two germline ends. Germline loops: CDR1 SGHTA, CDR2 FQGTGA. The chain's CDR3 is CASSVDSNQAPQHF. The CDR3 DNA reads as TGTGCCAGCAGCGTTGACAGTAACCAGGCGCCCCAGCATTTT. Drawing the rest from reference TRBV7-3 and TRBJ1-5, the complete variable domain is GAGVSQTPSNKVTEKGKYVELRCDPISGHTALYWYRQSLGQGPEFLIYFQGTGAADDSGLPNDRFFAVRPEGSVSTLKIQRTERGDSAVYLCASSVDSNQAPQHFGDGTRLSIL.

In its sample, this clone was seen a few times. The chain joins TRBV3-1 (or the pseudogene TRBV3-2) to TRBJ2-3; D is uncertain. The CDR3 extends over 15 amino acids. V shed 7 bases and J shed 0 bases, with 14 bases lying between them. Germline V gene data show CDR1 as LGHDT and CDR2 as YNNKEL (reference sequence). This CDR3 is CASTPATGSTDTQYF. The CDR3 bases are TGTGCCAGCACGCCAGCGACCGGTAGCACAGATACGCAGTATTTT.

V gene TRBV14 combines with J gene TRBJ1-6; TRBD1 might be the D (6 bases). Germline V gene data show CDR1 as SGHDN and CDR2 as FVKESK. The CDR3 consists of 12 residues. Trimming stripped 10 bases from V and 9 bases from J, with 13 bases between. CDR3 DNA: TGTGCCACTGCGACAGGCCGTTCACCCCTCCACTTT. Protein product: CATATGRSPLHF.

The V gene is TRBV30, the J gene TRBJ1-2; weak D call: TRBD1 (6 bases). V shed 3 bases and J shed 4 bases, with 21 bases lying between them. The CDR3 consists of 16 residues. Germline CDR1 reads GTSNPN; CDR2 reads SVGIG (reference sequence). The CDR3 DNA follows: TGTGCCTGGAGGAGGCCGGGGACAAGAAGACTCTATGGCTACACCTTC. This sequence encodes CAWRRPGTRRLYGYTF.

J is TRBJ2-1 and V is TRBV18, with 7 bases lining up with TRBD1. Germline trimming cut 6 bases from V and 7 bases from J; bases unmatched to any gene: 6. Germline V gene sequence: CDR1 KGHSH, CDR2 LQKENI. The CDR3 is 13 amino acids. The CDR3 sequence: CASSLGTVNEQFF. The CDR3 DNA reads TGTGCCAGCTCTCTTGGGACAGTTAATGAGCAGTTCTTC.

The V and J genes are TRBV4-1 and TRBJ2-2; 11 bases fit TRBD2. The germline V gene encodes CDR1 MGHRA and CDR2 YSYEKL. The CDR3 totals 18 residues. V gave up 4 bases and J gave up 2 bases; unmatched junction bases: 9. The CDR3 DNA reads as TGCGCCAGCAGCCGTCTCCTAGCGGGGGGCGCCAACACCGGGGAGCTGTTTTTT. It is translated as CASSRLLAGGANTGELFF.

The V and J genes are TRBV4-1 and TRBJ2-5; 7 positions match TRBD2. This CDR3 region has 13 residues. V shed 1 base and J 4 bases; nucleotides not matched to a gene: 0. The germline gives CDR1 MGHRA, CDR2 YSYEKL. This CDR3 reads CASSQAGGETQYF. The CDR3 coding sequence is TGCGCCAGCAGCCAAGCGGGGGGAGAGACCCAGTACTTC.

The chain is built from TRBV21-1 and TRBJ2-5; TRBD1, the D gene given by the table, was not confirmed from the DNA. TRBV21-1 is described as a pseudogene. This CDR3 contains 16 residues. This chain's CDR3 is CASSRSFHRIPETQYF. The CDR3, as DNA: TGTGCCAGCAGCAGATCTTTCCACAGGATTCCGGAGACCCAGTACTTC.

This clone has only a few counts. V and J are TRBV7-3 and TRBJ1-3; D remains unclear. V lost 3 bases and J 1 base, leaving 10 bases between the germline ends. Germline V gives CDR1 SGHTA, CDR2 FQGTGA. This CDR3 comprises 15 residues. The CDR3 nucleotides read TGTGCCAGCAGCTTCGGTGGGAGTTCTGGAAACACCATATATTTT. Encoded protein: CASSFGGSSGNTIYF.

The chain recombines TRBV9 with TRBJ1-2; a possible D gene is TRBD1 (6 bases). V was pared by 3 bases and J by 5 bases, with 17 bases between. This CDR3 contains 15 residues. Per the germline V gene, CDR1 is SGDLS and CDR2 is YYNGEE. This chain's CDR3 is CASSEGPGTFYGYTF. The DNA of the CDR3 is TGTGCCAGCAGCGAGGGGCCCGGGACATTTTATGGCTACACCTTC. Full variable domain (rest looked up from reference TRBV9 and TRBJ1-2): DSGVTQTPKHLITATGQRVTLRCSPRSGDLSVYWYQQSLDQGLQFLIQYYNGEERAKGNILERFSAQQFPDLHSELNLSSLELGDSALYFCASSEGPGTFYGYTFGSGTRLTVV.

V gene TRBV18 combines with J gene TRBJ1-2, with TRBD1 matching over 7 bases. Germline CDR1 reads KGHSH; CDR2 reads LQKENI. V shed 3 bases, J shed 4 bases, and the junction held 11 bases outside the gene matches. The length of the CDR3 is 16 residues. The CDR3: CASSPRDSGSGYGYTF. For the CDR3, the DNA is TGTGCCAGCTCACCTAGGGACAGCGGATCTGGCTATGGCTACACCTTC. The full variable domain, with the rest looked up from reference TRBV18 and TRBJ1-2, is NAGVMQNPRHLVRRRGQEARLRCSPMKGHSHVYWYRQLPEEGLKFMVYLQKENIIDESGMPKERFSAEFPKEGPSILRIQQVVRGDSAAYFCASSPRDSGSGYGYTFGSGTRLTVV.

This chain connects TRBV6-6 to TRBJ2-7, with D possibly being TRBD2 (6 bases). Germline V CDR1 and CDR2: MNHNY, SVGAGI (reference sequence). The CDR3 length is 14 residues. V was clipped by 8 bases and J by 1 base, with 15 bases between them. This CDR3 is CASLDQEGSYEQYF. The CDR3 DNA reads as TGTGCCAGCTTGGATCAGGAGGGTTCCTACGAGCAGTACTTC.

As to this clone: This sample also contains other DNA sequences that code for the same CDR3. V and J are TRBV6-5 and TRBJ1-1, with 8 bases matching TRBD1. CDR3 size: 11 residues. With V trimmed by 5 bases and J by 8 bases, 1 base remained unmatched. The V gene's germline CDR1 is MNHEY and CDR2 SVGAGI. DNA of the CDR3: TGTGCCAGCAGTAGGACAGGGGAAGCTTTCTTT. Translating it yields CASSRTGEAFF.

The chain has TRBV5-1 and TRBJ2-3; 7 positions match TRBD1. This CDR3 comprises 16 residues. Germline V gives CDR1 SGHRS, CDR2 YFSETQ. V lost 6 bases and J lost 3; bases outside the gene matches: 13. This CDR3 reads CASTQQGFMGTDTQYF. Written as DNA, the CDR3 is TGCGCCAGCACGCAACAGGGGTTCATGGGGACAGATACGCAGTATTTT.

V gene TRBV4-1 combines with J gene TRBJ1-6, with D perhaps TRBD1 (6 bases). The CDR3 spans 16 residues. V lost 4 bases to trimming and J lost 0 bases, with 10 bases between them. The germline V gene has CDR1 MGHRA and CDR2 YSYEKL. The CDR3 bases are TGCGCCAGCAGCCCACACAGGGACTCCTATAATTCACCCCTCCACTTT. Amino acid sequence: CASSPHRDSYNSPLHF.

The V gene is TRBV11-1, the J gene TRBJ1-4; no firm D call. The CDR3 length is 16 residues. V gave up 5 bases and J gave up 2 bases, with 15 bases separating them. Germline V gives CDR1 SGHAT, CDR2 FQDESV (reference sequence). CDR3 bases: TGTGCCAGCAGCAATGATGGGAGTAGGACTAATGAAAAACTGTTTTTT. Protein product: CASSNDGSRTNEKLFF.

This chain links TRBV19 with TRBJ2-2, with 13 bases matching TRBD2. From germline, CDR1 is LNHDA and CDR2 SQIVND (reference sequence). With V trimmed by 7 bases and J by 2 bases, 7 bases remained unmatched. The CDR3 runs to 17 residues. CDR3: CASTRTSGGQNTGELFF. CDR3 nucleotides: TGTGCCAGTACCCGGACTAGCGGGGGACAAAACACCGGGGAGCTGTTTTTT.

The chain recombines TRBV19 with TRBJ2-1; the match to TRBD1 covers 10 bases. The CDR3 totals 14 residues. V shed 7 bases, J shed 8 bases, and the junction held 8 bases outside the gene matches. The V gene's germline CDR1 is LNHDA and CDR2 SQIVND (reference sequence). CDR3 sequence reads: CASNRDRGRDEQFF. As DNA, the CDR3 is TGTGCCAGTAACCGGGACAGGGGTCGGGATGAGCAGTTCTTC.